The clone carrying this T cell receptor beta chain was found a few times. What it recognizes is unknown. The sample originates from a study of human T cells and chemical hapten exposure. MiXCR, applied by TCRdb to the RACE reads, yields one record per CDR3 protein. The sample contains approximately 370,000 distinct CDR3 sequences, 5.5% of which appear only once. Regarding the study as a whole: TCRs at high frequency, those above 1 in 1000, did not change with DPC sensitization. Healthy individuals' immune responses may differ from those of donors, who had alopecia.

The V gene lost 0 bases and the J gene lost 4 bases, with 7 bases spanning the gap. Germline V gene data show CDR1 as SGHTA and CDR2 as FQGTGA. CDR3 length: 15 amino acids. Time point indicated: pre-sensitization, week 0. Described treatment: therapeutic diphenylcyclopropenone sensitization with weekly scalp DPC. This receptor was identified in a woman aged 18-29 years with alopecia areata. Some clones in this sample may be carry-over from other donors' samples. The V call is TRBV7-3, the J call TRBJ2-6; D not resolved. The starting material was whole blood, obtained in connection with sensitization to the hapten diphenylcyclopropenone (DPC). The CDR3 region is CASSLTGNGANVLTF. In DNA form, the CDR3 reads TGTGCCAGCAGCTTAACAGGGAACGGGGCCAACGTCCTGACTTTC.